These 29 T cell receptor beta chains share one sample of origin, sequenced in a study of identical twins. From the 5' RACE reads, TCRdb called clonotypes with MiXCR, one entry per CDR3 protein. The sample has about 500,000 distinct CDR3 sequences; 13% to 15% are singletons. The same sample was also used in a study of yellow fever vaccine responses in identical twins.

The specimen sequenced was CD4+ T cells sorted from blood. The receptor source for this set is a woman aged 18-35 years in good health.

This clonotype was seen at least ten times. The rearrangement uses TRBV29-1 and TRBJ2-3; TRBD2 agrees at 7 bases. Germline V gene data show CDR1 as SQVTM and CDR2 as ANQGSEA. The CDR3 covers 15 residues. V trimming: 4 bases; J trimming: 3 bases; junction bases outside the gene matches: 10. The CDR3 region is CSVGTAGARTDTQYF. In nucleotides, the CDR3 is TGCAGCGTTGGGACGGCGGGAGCAAGGACAGATACGCAGTATTTT.

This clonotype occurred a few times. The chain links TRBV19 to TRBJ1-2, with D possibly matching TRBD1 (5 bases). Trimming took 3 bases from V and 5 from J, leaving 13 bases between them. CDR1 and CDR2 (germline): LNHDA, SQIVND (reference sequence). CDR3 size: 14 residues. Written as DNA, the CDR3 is TGTGCCAGTAGTATTCTTGGGACCCGATATGGCTACACCTTC. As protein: CASSILGTRYGYTF.

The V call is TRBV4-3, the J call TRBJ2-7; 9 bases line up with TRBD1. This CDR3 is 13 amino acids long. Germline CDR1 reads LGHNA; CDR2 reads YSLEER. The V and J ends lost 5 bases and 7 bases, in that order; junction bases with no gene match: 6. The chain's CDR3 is CASSMDRGREQYF. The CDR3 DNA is TGCGCCAGCAGCATGGACAGGGGAAGGGAGCAGTACTTC.

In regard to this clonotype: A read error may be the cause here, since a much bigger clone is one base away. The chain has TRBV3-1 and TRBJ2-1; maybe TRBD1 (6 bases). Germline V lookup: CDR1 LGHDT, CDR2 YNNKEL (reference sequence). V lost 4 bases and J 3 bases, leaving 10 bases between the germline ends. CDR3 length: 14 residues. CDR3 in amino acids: CASSRTAFYNEQFF. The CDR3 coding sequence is TGTGCCAGCAGCCGGACAGCCTTCTACAATGAGCAGTTCTTC.

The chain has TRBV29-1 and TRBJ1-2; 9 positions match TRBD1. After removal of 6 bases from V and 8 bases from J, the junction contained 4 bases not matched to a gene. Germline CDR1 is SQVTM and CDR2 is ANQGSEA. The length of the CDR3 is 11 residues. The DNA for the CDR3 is TGCAGCGTCTGGACAGGGGACGGCTACACCTTC. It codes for CSVWTGDGYTF.

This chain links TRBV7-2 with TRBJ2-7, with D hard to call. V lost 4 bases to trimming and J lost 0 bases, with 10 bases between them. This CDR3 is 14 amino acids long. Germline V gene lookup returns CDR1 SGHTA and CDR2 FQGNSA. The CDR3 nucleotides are TGTGCCAGCAGCTGGCCGGGCCGCTCCTACGAGCAGTACTTC. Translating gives CASSWPGRSYEQYF.

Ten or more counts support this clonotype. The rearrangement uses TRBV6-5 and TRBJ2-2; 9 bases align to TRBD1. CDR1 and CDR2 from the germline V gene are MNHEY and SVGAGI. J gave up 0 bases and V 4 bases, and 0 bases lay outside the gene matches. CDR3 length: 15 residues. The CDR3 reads CASSWTGANTGELFF. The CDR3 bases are TGTGCCAGCAGTTGGACAGGGGCGAACACCGGGGAGCTGTTTTTT.

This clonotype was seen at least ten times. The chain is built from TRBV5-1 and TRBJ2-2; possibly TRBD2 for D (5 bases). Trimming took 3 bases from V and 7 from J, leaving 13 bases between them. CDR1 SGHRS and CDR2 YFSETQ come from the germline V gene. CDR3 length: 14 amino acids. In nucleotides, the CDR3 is TGCGCCAGCAGCTGGCGGACTCTCTACGGGGAGCTGTTTTTT. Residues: CASSWRTLYGELFF.

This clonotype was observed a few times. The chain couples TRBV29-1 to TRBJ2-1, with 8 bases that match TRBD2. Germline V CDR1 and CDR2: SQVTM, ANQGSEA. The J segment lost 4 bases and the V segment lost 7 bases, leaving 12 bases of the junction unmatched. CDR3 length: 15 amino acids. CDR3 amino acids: CSGHFRGGNYNEQFF. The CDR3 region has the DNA TGCAGCGGCCACTTCCGGGGGGGGAATTACAATGAGCAGTTCTTC.

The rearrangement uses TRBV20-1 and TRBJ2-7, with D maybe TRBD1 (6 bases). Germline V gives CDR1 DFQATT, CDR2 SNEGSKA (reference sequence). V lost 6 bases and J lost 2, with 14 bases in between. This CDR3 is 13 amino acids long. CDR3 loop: CSAKTGRAYEQYF. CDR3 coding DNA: TGCAGTGCAAAGACAGGCCGTGCCTACGAGCAGTACTTC.

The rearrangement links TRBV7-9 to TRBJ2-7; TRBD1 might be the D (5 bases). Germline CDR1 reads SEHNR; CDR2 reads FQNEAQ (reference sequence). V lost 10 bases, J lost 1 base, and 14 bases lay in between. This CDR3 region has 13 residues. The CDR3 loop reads CATKSAGSYEQYF. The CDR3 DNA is TGTGCCACCAAAAGCGCAGGGTCCTACGAGCAGTACTTC.

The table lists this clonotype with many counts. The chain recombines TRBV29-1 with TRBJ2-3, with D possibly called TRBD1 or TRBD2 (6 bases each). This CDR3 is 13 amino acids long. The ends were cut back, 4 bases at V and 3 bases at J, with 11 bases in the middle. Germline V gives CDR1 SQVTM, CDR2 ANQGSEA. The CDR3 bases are TGCAGCGTTGGGGGGGCCCGAACAGATACGCAGTATTTT. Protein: CSVGGARTDTQYF.

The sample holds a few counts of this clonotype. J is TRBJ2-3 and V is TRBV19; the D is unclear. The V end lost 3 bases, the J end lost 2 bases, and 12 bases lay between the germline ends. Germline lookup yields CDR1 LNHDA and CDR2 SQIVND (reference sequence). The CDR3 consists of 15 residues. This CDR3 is CASSIGQNPTDTQYF. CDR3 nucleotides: TGTGCCAGTAGTATTGGGCAGAACCCCACAGATACGCAGTATTTT.

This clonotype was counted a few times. The CDR3 sequence: CASSYRGADTQYF. The CDR3 nucleotides read TGTGCCAGCAGTTACCGGGGGGCAGATACGCAGTATTTT. The chain is built from TRBV6-5 and TRBJ2-3; 7 nucleotides match TRBD2. Germline V gene lookup returns CDR1 MNHEY and CDR2 SVGAGI. V was clipped by 2 bases and J by 4 bases; unmatched bases: 0. CDR3 length equals 13 residues.

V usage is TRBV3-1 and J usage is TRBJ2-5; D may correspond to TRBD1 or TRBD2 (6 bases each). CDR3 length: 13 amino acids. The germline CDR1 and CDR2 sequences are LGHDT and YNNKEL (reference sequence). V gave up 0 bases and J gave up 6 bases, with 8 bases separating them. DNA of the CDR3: TGTGCCAGCAGCCAAGATGGGGGGCAGACCCAGTACTTC. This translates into CASSQDGGQTQYF.

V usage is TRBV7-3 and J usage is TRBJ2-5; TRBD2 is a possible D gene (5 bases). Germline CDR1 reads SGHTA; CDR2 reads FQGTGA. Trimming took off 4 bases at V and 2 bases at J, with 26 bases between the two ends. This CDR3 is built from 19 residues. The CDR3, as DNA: TGTGCCAGCAGCTCTATGTCGTCCTCGGTTCTGACGGGACAAGAGACCCAGTACTTC. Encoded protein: CASSSMSSSVLTGQETQYF.

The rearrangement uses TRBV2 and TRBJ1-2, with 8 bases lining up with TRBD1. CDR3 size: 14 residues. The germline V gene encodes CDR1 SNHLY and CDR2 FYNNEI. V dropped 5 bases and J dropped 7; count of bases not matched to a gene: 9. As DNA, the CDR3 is TGTGCCAGCAGTAATGATCAGACAGGGGCTGGCTACACCTTC. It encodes CASSNDQTGAGYTF. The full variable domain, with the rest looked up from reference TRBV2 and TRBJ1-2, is EPEVTQTPSHQVTQMGQEVILRCVPISNHLYFYWYRQILGQKVEFLVSFYNNEISEKSEIFDDQFSVERPDGSNFTLKIRSTKLEDSAMYFCASSNDQTGAGYTFGSGTRLTVV.

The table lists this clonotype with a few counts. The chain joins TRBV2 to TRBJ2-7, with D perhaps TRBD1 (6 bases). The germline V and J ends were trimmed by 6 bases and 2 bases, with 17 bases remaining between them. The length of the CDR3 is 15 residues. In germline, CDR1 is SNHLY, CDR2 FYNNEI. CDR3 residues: CASSSQKGGAYEQYF. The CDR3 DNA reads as TGTGCCAGCAGCTCCCAGAAAGGGGGAGCCTACGAGCAGTACTTC.

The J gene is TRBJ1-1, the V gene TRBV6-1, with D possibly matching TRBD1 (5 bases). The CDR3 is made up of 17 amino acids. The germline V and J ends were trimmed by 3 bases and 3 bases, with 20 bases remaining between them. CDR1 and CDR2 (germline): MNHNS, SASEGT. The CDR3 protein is CASSDVASGSWYTEAFF. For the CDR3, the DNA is TGTGCCAGCAGTGACGTGGCCTCAGGGTCCTGGTACACTGAAGCTTTCTTT.

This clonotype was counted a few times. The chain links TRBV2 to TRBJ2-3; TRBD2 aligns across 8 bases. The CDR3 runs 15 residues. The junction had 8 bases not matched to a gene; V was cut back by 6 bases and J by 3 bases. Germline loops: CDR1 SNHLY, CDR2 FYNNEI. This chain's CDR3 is CASSLPGLETDTQYF. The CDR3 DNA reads TGTGCCAGCAGCTTACCGGGACTAGAGACAGATACGCAGTATTTT. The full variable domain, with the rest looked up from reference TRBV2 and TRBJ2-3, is EPEVTQTPSHQVTQMGQEVILRCVPISNHLYFYWYRQILGQKVEFLVSFYNNEISEKSEIFDDQFSVERPDGSNFTLKIRSTKLEDSAMYFCASSLPGLETDTQYFGPGTRLTVL.

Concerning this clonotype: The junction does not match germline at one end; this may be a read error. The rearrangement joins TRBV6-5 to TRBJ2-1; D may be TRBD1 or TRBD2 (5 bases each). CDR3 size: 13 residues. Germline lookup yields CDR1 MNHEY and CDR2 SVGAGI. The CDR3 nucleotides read TGTGCCAGCAGTGACTCGTCCGGGACGCAGCAGTTCTTC. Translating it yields CASSDSSGTQQFF.

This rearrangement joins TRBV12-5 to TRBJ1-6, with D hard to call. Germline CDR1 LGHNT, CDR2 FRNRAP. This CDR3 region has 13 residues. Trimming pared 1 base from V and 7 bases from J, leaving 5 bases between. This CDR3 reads CASGLGGNSPLHF. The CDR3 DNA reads TGTGCTAGTGGTTTGGGCGGCAATTCACCCCTCCACTTT.

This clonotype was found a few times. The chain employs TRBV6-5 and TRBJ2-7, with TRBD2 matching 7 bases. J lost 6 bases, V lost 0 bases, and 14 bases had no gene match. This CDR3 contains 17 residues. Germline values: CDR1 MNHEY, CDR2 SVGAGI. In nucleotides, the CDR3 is TGTGCCAGCAGTTACTCCCGGGGGTTAGCGGGCGGGTTCGAGCAGTACTTC. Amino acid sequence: CASSYSRGLAGGFEQYF.

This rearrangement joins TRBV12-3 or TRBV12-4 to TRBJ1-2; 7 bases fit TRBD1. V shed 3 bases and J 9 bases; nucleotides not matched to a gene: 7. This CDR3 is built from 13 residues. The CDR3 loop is CASSLGQTPRYTF. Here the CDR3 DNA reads TGTGCCAGCAGTTTGGGACAGACGCCCCGCTACACCTTC.

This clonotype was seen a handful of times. CDR3 loop: CAISEWQTNSPLHF. Written as DNA, the CDR3 is TGTGCCATCAGTGAGTGGCAGACAAATTCACCCCTCCACTTT. The chain carries TRBV10-3 and TRBJ1-6; no clear D gene. The CDR3 consists of 14 residues. Germline values: CDR1 ENHRY, CDR2 SYGVKD. V lost 1 base and J lost 7, with 8 bases in between.

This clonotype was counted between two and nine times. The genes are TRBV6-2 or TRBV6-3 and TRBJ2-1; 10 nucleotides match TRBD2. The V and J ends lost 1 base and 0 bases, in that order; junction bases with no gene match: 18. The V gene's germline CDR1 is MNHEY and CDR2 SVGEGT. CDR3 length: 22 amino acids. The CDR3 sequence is CASSYFGGLAAQGGSSYNEQFF. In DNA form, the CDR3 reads TGTGCCAGCAGTTACTTTGGTGGACTAGCGGCACAGGGGGGAAGCTCCTACAATGAGCAGTTCTTC.

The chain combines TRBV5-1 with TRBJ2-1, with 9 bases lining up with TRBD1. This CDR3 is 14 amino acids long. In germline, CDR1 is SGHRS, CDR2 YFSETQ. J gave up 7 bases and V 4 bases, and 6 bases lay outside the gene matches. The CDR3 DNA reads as TGCGCCAGCAGCGTACAGGGGGCCAGGAATGAGCAGTTCTTC. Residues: CASSVQGARNEQFF.

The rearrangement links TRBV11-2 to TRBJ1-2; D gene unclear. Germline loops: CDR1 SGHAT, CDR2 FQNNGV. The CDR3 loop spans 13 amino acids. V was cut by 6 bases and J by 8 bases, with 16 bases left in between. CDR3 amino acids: CASSLPGLSGYTF. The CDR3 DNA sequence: TGTGCCAGCAGTCTGCCGGGTCTATCCGGCTACACCTTC.

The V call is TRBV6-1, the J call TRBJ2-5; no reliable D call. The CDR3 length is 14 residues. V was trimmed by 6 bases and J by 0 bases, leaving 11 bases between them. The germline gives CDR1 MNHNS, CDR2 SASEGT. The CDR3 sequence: CASSPGKYQETQYF. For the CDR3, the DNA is TGTGCCAGCAGCCCTGGGAAATACCAAGAGACCCAGTACTTC.